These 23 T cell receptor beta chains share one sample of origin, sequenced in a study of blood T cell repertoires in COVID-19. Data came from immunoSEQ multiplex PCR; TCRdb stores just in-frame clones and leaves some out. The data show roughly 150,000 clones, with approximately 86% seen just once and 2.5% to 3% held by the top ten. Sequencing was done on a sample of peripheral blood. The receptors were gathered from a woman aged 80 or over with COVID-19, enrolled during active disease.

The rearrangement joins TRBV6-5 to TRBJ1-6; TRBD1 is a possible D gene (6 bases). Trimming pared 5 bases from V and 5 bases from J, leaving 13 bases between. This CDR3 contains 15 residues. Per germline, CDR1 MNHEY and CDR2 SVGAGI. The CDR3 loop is CASSLGAVNNSPLHF. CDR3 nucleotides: TGTGCCAGCAGTCTGGGGGCAGTAAATAATTCACCCCTCCACTTT.

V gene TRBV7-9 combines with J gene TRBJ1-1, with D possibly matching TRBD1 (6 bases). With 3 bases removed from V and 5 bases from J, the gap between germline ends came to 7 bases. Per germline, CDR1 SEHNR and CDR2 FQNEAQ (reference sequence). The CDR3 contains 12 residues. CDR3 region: CASSFTGTEAFF. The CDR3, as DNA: TGTGCCAGCAGCTTCACAGGGACTGAAGCTTTCTTT.

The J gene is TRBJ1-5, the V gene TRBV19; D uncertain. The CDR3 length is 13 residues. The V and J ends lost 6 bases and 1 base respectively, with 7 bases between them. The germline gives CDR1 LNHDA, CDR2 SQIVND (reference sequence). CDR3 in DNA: TGTGCCAGTAGAACAGACAGCAATCAGCCCCAGCATTTT. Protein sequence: CASRTDSNQPQHF.

CDR3 amino acids: CASSISGSAPTQYF. The CDR3 DNA follows: TGTGCCAGTAGTATCAGCGGGAGTGCCCCTACGCAGTATTTT. The gene calls are TRBV19 and TRBJ2-3; 8 bases map to TRBD2. Germline V lookup: CDR1 LNHDA, CDR2 SQIVND (reference sequence). V trimming: 3 bases; J trimming: 8 bases; junction bases outside the gene matches: 7. This CDR3 region has 14 residues.

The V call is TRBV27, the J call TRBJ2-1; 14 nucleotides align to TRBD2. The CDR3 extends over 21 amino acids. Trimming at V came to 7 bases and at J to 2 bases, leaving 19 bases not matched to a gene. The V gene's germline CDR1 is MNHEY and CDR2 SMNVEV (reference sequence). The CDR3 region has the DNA TGTGCCAGCACTGGCCCCCAGCCGGGACTAGCGGGAGCGGGCCCCTACAATGAGCAGTTCTTC. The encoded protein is CASTGPQPGLAGAGPYNEQFF.

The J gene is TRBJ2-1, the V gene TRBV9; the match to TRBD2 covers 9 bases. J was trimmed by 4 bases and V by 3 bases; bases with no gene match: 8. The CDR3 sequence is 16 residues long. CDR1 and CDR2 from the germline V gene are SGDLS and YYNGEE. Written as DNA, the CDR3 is TGTGCCAGCAGCGGGGAGGCGACTAGCGGATACAATGAGCAGTTCTTC. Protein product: CASSGEATSGYNEQFF.

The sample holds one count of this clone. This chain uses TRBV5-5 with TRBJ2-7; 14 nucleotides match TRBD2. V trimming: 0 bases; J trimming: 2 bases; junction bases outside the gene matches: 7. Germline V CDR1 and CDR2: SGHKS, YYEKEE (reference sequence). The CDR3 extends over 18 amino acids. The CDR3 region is CASSLGGTSGSGAYEQYF. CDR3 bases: TGTGCCAGCAGCTTGGGAGGGACTAGCGGGAGCGGGGCCTACGAGCAGTACTTC.

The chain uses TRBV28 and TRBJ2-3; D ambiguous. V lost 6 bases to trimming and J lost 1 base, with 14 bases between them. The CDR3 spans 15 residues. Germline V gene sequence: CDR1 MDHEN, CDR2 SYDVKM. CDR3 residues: CASSSRNRGTDTQYF. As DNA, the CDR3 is TGTGCCAGCAGCTCACGAAATCGGGGCACAGATACGCAGTATTTT.

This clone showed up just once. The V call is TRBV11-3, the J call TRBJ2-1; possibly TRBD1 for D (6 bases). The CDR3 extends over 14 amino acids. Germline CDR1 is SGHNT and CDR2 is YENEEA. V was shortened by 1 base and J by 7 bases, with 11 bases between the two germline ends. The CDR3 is CASSLGGTKNEQFF. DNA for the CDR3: TGTGCCAGCAGCTTAGGAGGGACAAAGAATGAGCAGTTCTTC.

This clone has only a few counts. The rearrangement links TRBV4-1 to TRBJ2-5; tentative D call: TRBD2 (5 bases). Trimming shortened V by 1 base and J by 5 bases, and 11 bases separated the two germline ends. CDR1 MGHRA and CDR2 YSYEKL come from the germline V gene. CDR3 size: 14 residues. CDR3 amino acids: CASSQAGIGETQYF. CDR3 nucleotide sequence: TGCGCCAGCAGCCAAGCGGGAATCGGGGAGACCCAGTACTTC.

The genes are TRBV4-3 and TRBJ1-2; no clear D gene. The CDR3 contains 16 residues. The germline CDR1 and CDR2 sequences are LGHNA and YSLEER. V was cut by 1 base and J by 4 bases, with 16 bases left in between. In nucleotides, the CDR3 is TGCGCCAGCAGCCAAGGAGGGATCCGGGCGGGCTATGGCTACACCTTC. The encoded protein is CASSQGGIRAGYGYTF.

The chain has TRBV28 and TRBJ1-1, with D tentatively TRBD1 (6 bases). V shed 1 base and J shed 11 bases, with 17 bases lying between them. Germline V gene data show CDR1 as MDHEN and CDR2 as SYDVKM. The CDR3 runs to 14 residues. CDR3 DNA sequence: TGTGCCAGCAGTTTATCAGGGGTCGGTATCGGGGCTTTCTTT. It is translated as CASSLSGVGIGAFF.

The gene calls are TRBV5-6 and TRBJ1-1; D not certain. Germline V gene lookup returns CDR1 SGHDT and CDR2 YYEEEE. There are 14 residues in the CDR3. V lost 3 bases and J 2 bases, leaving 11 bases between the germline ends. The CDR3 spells CASSSTRDNTEAFF. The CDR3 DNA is TGTGCCAGCAGCTCGACGAGGGATAACACTGAAGCTTTCTTT.

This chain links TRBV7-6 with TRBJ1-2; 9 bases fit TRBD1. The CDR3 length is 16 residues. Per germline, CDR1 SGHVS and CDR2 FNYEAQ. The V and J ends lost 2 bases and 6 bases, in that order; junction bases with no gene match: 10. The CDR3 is CASSLRQGDRVNGYTF. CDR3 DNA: TGTGCCAGCAGCTTAAGACAGGGGGACAGGGTTAATGGCTACACCTTC.

The CDR3 spells CASSLFRSGRAYEQYF. CDR3 in DNA: TGCGCCAGCAGCTTGTTTCGAAGCGGGAGGGCCTACGAGCAGTACTTC. This chain uses TRBV5-1 with TRBJ2-7, with 10 bases aligning to TRBD2. Germline V gene lookup returns CDR1 SGHRS and CDR2 YFSETQ. The trim removed 1 base at V and 2 bases at J, leaving 6 bases unmatched. This CDR3 spans 16 amino acids.

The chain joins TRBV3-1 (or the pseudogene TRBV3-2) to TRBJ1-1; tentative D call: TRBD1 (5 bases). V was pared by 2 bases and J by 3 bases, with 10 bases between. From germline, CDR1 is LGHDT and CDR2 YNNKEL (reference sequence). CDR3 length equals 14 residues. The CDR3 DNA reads TGTGCCAGCAGCCAATTGGGGGGAGACACTGAAGCTTTCTTT. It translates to CASSQLGGDTEAFF.

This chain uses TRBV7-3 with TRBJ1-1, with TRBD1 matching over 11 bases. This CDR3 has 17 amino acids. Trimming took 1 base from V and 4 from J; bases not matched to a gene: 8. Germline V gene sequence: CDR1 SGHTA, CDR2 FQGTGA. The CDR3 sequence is CASSLMGTGTGGTEAFF. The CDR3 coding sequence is TGTGCCAGCAGCTTAATGGGAACCGGGACAGGGGGCACTGAAGCTTTCTTT.

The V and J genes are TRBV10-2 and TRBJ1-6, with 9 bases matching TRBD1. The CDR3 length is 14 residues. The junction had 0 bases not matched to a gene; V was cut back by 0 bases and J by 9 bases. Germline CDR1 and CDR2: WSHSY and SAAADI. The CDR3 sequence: CASSESQGASPLHF. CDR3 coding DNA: TGCGCCAGCAGTGAGTCACAGGGGGCTTCACCCCTCCACTTT.

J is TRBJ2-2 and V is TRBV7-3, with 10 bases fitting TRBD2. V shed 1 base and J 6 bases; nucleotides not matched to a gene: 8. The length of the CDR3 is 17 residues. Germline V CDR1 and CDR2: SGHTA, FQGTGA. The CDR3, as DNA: TGTGCCAGCAGCTTAATTGCGTCACTAGCGGGACCCGGGGAGCTGTTTTTT. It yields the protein CASSLIASLAGPGELFF.

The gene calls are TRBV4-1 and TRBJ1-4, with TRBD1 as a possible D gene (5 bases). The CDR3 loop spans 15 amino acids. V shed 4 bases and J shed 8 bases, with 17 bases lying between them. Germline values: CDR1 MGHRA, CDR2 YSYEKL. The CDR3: CASSLAGTSTEKLFF. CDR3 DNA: TGCGCCAGCAGCCTGGCTGGGACTTCAACGGAAAAACTGTTTTTT.

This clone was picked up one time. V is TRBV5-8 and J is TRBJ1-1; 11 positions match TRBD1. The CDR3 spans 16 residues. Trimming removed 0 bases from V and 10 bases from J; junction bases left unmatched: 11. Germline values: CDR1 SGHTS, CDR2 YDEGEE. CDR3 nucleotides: TGTGCCAGCAGCTTGGCAGGGACAGGGGGTATGCTAGGAGCTTTCTTT. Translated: CASSLAGTGGMLGAFF.

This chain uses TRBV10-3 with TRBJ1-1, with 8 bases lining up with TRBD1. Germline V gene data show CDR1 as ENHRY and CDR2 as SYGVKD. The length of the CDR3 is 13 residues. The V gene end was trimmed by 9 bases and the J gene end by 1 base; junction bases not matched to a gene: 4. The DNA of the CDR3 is TGTGCCATTCGGACAGGGCCGAACACTGAAGCTTTCTTT. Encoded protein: CAIRTGPNTEAFF.

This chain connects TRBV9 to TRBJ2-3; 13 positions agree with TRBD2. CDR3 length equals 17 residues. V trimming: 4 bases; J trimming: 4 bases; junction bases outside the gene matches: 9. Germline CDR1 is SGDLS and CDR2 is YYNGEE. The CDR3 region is CASSRTSGRGGSDTQYF. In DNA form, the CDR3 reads TGTGCCAGCAGCCGGACTAGCGGGAGAGGGGGCTCAGATACGCAGTATTTT.